This record concerns one TCR beta chain sequence. Its specificity is not known. This record comes from a study of CD8+ T cells in alopecia areata. The study's findings and limits: Many of the expanded lesional clones endured in scalp and blood while on tofacitinib. Especially in alopecia totalis/universalis, lesional scalp showed greater clonality than normal scalp did.

V was cut by 0 bases and J by 0 bases, with 9 bases left in between. Germline V lookup: CDR1 GTSNPN, CDR2 SVGIG (reference sequence). The CDR3 has 15 amino acids. It was cDNA, reverse transcribed from extracted RNA, that served as the sequencing template. Method: immunoSEQ multiplex PCR; TCRdb's copy keeps in-frame clones and lacks some. The data show roughly 210,000 clones, 40% to 45% seen once. The treatment here: oral pan-JAK inhibitor, 5-10 mg twice daily. Lesional scalp tissue (obtained by punch biopsy) and peripheral blood were collected from alopecia areata patients. The J gene is TRBJ2-4, the V gene TRBV30; no clear D. The receptor's source is a human donor with alopecia areata. The source was CD4+ T cells sorted from blood, collected at approximately week 39, from a patient treated with tofacitinib. CDR3 sequence (DNA): TGTGCCTGGAGTGTAAGCCGATTAGCCAAAAACATTCAGTACTTC. Its protein product is CAWSVSRLAKNIQYF. The complete variable domain, with remaining parts taken from reference TRBV30 and TRBJ2-4, reads SQTIHQWPATLVQPVGSPLSLECTVEGTSNPNLYWYRQAAGRGLQLLFYSVGIGQISSEVPQNLSASRPQDRQFILSSKKLLLSDSGFYLCAWSVSRLAKNIQYFGAGTRLSVL.